This TCR beta chain was profiled in a study of response to subunit inactivated influenza vaccine. TCRdb recomputed calls from the RT-PCR reads with MiXCR, one row per CDR3 protein. This sample has fewer than 600,000 distinct CDR3 sequences, with around 7.9% found just once. This clonotype was seen more than once but under ten times. Trimming removed 0 bases from V and 6 bases from J; junction bases left unmatched: 2. CDR1 is SGHTA and CDR2 is FQGNSA in the germline V gene. CDR3 length: 14 amino acids. The clonotype originates from a man in his fifties or sixties who received an inactivated influenza vaccine. Source: PBMCs from blood, taken around 25 months after vaccination. The chain joins TRBV7-2 to TRBJ2-1, with TRBD2 matching 7 bases. CDR3 bases: TGTGCCAGCAGCTTAGCGGCGGGGGTCAATGAGCAGTTCTTC. This gives the protein CASSLAAGVNEQFF.